Here is one T cell receptor (beta chain) with its context. Its specificity is not known. The source of the sample is a study of cytomegalovirus exposure and HLA in healthy donors. Broader study findings: Cytomegalovirus-associated status was assigned to 150 to 200 TCR beta chains.

V shed 4 bases and J 1 base; nucleotides not matched to a gene: 9. The germline gives CDR1 SGHRS, CDR2 YFSETQ. This CDR3 has 16 amino acids. Produced via immunoSEQ multiplex PCR; TCRdb's table is partial and in-frame only. The table has tens of thousands of clones, around 82% seen once. This sequence originates from a woman aged 18-30 years in good health and CMV-seropositive. The specimen was PBMCs. The rearrangement links TRBV5-1 to TRBJ2-5, with 8 bases aligning to TRBD2. In DNA, the CDR3 is TGCGCCAGCAGCAAATTAGCGGGGAGTTTCCAAGAGACCCAGTACTTC. Translating it yields CASSKLAGSFQETQYF. Drawing the rest from reference TRBV5-1 and TRBJ2-5, the complete variable domain is KAGVTQTPRYLIKTRGQQVTLSCSPISGHRSVSWYQQTPGQGLQFLFEYFSETQRNKGNFPGRFSGRQFSNSRSEMNVSTLELGDSALYLCASSKLAGSFQETQYFGPGTRLLVL.